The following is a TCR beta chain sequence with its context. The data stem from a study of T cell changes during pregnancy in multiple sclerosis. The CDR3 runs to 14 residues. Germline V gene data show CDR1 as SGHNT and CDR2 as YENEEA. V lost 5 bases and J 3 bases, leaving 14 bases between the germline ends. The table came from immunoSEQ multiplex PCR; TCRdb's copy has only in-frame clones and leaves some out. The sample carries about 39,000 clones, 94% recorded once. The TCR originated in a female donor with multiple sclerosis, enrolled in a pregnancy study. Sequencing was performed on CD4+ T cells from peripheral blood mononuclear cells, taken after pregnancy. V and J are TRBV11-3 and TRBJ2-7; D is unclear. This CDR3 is CASSPGPPVYEQYF. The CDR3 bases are TGTGCCAGCAGCCCTGGGCCGCCGGTCTACGAGCAGTACTTC.